This T cell receptor beta chain was sequenced in a study of blood T cell repertoires in COVID-19. Overall study context: T cells, B-cell-depleted T cells, or PBMCs provided the cDNA or gDNA that served as material.

The data were produced by immunoSEQ multiplex PCR, yet TCRdb's version contains in-frame clones alone and is incomplete. The table records about 110,000 clones, roughly 80% of them present only once. CDR1 and CDR2 (germline): MNHNY, SVGAGI (reference sequence). J gave up 7 bases and V 5 bases, and 8 bases lay outside the gene matches. The CDR3 contains 14 residues. The receptor was isolated from a man aged 50 or older with acute or convalescent COVID-19. The rearrangement joins TRBV6-6 to TRBJ1-2, with 9 positions matching TRBD1. Sequenced: peripheral blood. CDR3 DNA sequence: TGTGCCAGCAGTCGCCTGGGACAGGGAGGTGGCTACACCTTC. Protein sequence: CASSRLGQGGGYTF.